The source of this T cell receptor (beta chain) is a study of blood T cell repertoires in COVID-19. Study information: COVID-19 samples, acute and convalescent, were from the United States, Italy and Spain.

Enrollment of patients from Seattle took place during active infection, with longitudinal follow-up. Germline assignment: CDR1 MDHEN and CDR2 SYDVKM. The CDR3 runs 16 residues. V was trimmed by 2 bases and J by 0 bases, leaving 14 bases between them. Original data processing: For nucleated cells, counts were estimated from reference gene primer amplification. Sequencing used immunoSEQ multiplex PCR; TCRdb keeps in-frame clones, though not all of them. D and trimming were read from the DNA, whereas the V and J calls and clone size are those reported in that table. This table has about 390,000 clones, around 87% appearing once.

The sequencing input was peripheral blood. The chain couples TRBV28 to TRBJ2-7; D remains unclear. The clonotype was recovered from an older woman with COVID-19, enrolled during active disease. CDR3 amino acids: CASSLPGLITSYEQYF. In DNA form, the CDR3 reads TGTGCCAGCAGTTTACCGGGTTTGATAACCTCCTACGAGCAGTACTTC.